Listed here are 26 T cell receptor beta chains from one sample, sequenced in a study of cytomegalovirus exposure and HLA in healthy donors. The method was immunoSEQ multiplex PCR; TCRdb's version includes in-frame clones alone and lacks a portion of them. Of some 240,000 clones listed, 83% are singletons. The specimen was PBMCs. These receptors were taken from a woman between 18 and 30 years old in good health and CMV-seronegative.

The rearrangement links TRBV6-6 to TRBJ1-5; maybe TRBD1 (5 bases). CDR1 is MNHNY, CDR2 SVGAGI, per germline (reference sequence). The CDR3 contains 15 residues. Trimming removed 7 bases from V and 0 bases from J, with 13 bases in between. CDR3 sequence: CASTPGPSSNQPQHF. CDR3 sequence (DNA): TGTGCCAGCACCCCAGGGCCAAGTAGCAATCAGCCCCAGCATTTT.

The chain employs TRBV29-1 and TRBJ2-7; tentative D call: TRBD2 (5 bases). There are 11 residues in the CDR3. Looked up from germline, CDR1 is SQVTM and CDR2 is ANQGSEA. With 5 bases removed from V and 6 bases from J, the gap between germline ends came to 11 bases. CDR3 protein: CSVRGEGEQYF. In nucleotides, the CDR3 is TGCAGCGTTCGGGGAGAGGGCGAGCAGTACTTC.

The chain combines TRBV5-4 with TRBJ1-6; the D gene is possibly TRBD1 (5 bases). Deletions cut 5 bases from V and 0 bases from J, with 9 bases between. Germline V gene lookup returns CDR1 SGHNT and CDR2 YYREEE (reference sequence). This CDR3 contains 15 residues. DNA for the CDR3: TGTGCCAGCAGTCAGGGAAGCTCCTATAATTCACCCCTCCACTTT. Encoded protein: CASSQGSSYNSPLHF.

The chain couples TRBV11-2 to TRBJ1-1, with a weak D call TRBD1 (5 bases). The CDR3 has 14 residues. Trimming stripped 5 bases from V and 0 bases from J, with 10 bases between. The V gene's germline CDR1 is SGHAT and CDR2 FQNNGV. The CDR3 spells CASSPGTLNTEAFF. The DNA for the CDR3 is TGTGCCAGCAGCCCCGGGACCTTGAACACTGAAGCTTTCTTT.

The chain joins TRBV5-1 to TRBJ1-2; 7 bases map to TRBD1. The V gene's germline CDR1 is SGHRS and CDR2 YFSETQ. The CDR3 consists of 14 residues. Losses at the gene ends were 0 bases for V and 3 bases for J; bases not matched to a gene: 2. CDR3 region: CASSLGQGDYGYTF. Written as DNA, the CDR3 is TGCGCCAGCAGCTTGGGACAGGGAGACTATGGCTACACCTTC.

This clone is a singleton in its sample. The CDR3 is CASSSPGQGAYEQYF. CDR3 DNA: TGTGCCAGCAGCTCTCCGGGACAGGGGGCATACGAGCAGTACTTC. This chain joins TRBV5-5 and TRBJ2-7; 12 nucleotides line up with TRBD1. The CDR3 extends over 15 amino acids. CDR1 is SGHKS and CDR2 is YYEKEE in the germline V gene (reference sequence). V shed 3 bases, J shed 4 bases, and the junction held 5 bases outside the gene matches.

Remarks on this clone: At one end the junction does not follow the germline gene, possibly because of a read error. The chain employs TRBV5-6 and TRBJ2-1; D remains ambiguous. The CDR3 is 15 residues long. Germline-derived CDR1 and CDR2 are SGHDT and YYEEEE. The CDR3 DNA reads as TGTGCCAGCAGCTTCTACAGTATCTCCTCCAATGAGCAGTTCTTC. The encoded protein is CASSFYSISSNEQFF.

The chain couples TRBV6-1 to TRBJ1-2; a possible D gene is TRBD1 (5 bases). CDR1 and CDR2 (germline): MNHNS, SASEGT. CDR3 length equals 14 residues. V was clipped by 3 bases and J by 0 bases, with 8 bases between them. In nucleotides, the CDR3 is TGTGCCAGCAGTGACAGGGAAGCTAACTATGGCTACACCTTC. This encodes CASSDREANYGYTF.

This chain connects TRBV27 to TRBJ2-1; tentative D call: TRBD1 (6 bases). The CDR3 has 16 amino acids. Per germline, CDR1 MNHEY and CDR2 SMNVEV (reference sequence). Trimming pared 5 bases from V and 3 bases from J, leaving 17 bases between. DNA of the CDR3: TGTGCCAGCAGTCCCAGGGGCTGGACTTACTACAATGAGCAGTTCTTC. This codes for CASSPRGWTYYNEQFF.

The V call is TRBV11-2, the J call TRBJ1-4; a weak D match, TRBD1 (6 bases). This CDR3 has 14 amino acids. The germline V gene has CDR1 SGHAT and CDR2 FQNNGV. V lost 5 bases, J lost 5 bases, and 12 bases lay in between. In DNA, the CDR3 is TGTGCCAGCAGCCGCGCCGGACAGAATGAAAAACTGTTTTTT. This gives the protein CASSRAGQNEKLFF.

In this sample, this clone turned up a few times. This rearrangement joins TRBV19 to TRBJ1-2; D is unclear. V dropped 3 bases and J dropped 5 bases, with 10 bases sitting between them. Looked up from germline, CDR1 is LNHDA and CDR2 is SQIVND (reference sequence). The CDR3 is made up of 13 amino acids. In DNA form, the CDR3 reads TGTGCCAGTAGTATTTTTACCGAATATGGCTACACCTTC. Its translation is CASSIFTEYGYTF. Full variable domain (outside the CDR3, taken from reference TRBV19 and TRBJ1-2): DGGITQSPKYLFRKEGQNVTLSCEQNLNHDAMYWYRQDPGQGLRLIYYSQIVNDFQKGDIAEGYSVSREKKESFPLTVTSAQKNPTAFYLCASSIFTEYGYTFGSGTRLTVV.

V gene TRBV25-1 combines with J gene TRBJ2-2, with 8 bases fitting TRBD2. The CDR3 has 13 amino acids. Germline V lookup: CDR1 MGHDK, CDR2 SYGVNS. The V and J ends lost 4 bases and 10 bases, in that order; junction bases with no gene match: 5. The CDR3 nucleotides are TGTGCCAGCAGTGGCAGCGGGAGCGTGGAGCTGTTTTTT. Translating gives CASSGSGSVELFF.

This rearrangement joins TRBV28 to TRBJ1-2; D is uncertain. CDR1 is MDHEN, CDR2 SYDVKM, per germline. V lost 4 bases and J lost 6, with 6 bases in between. This CDR3 region has 11 residues. CDR3 in amino acids: CASSWLDGYTF. The CDR3 DNA follows: TGTGCCAGCAGTTGGTTGGATGGCTACACCTTC.

This rearrangement joins TRBV11-2 to TRBJ1-1; no firm D call. This CDR3 is 15 amino acids long. Per the germline V gene, CDR1 is SGHAT and CDR2 is FQNNGV. V was shortened by 3 bases and J by 0 bases, with 11 bases between the two germline ends. The CDR3: CASSLGLFMNTEAFF. The DNA of the CDR3 is TGTGCCAGCAGCTTGGGTCTGTTCATGAACACTGAAGCTTTCTTT.

V gene TRBV2 combines with J gene TRBJ1-4, with 8 bases fitting TRBD1. J lost 3 bases, V lost 6 bases, and 12 bases had no gene match. The CDR3 runs 17 residues. The germline gives CDR1 SNHLY, CDR2 FYNNEI. For the CDR3, the DNA is TGTGCCAGCAGGGAACAGGGGGGCTGGAGGCCTAATGAAAAACTGTTTTTT. This translates into CASREQGGWRPNEKLFF.

The V and J genes are TRBV18 and TRBJ1-1; TRBD1 aligns across 9 bases. V gave up 4 bases and J gave up 3 bases; unmatched junction bases: 12. The CDR3 contains 17 residues. CDR1 KGHSH and CDR2 LQKENI come from the germline V gene. The DNA of the CDR3 is TGTGCCAGCTCACAACCGAGGGACAGGGCCAGGGACACTGAAGCTTTCTTT. Translation: CASSQPRDRARDTEAFF.

The chain recombines TRBV14 with TRBJ1-2; D unresolved. Trimming took 3 bases from V and 5 from J, leaving 7 bases between them. The CDR3 is 12 amino acids. Per the germline V gene, CDR1 is SGHDN and CDR2 is FVKESK. This chain's CDR3 is CASSQKGYGYTF. The CDR3 DNA reads TGTGCCAGCAGCCAGAAAGGGTATGGCTACACCTTC.

The gene calls are TRBV29-1 and TRBJ2-1, with 9 bases identical to TRBD1. V lost 6 bases and J lost 6; bases outside the gene matches: 6. Germline CDR1 is SQVTM and CDR2 is ANQGSEA. The CDR3 is 13 amino acids. CDR3 nucleotide sequence: TGCAGCGTACCGGGACAGGGATTCAATGAGCAGTTCTTC. This encodes CSVPGQGFNEQFF.

Turning to this clone: One end of the junction varies from germline; a read error may be responsible. This sequence joins TRBV15 and TRBJ1-4, with D perhaps matching TRBD1 (6 bases). Germline CDR1 LNHNV, CDR2 YYDKDF (reference sequence). The CDR3 is 17 residues long. The CDR3 DNA is TGTGCCACCAGCAGAGAGCGGCAGGGGTGGACTAACGAAAAACTGTTTTTT. It encodes CATSRERQGWTNEKLFF.

This chain uses TRBV5-1 with TRBJ1-3; the D is unclear. The CDR3 covers 16 residues. CDR1 and CDR2 (germline): SGHRS, YFSETQ. V dropped 3 bases and J dropped 0 bases, with 13 bases sitting between them. CDR3 protein: CASSYDRSSSGNTIYF. The CDR3 nucleotides read TGCGCCAGCAGCTACGATAGGTCCTCCTCTGGAAACACCATATATTTT.

This clone has a single count. V is TRBV5-1 and J is TRBJ2-1, with 10 bases lining up with TRBD2. Germline lookup yields CDR1 SGHRS and CDR2 YFSETQ. The V and J ends lost 4 bases and 0 bases, in that order; junction bases with no gene match: 10. CDR3 size: 18 residues. CDR3 coding DNA: TGCGCCAGCAGCGGTTCTTTGACTAGCGGGTTCTCCTACAATGAGCAGTTCTTC. This sequence encodes CASSGSLTSGFSYNEQFF.

The chain employs TRBV18 and TRBJ1-2, with TRBD1 identical over 10 bases. Trimming removed 6 bases from V and 8 bases from J; junction bases left unmatched: 6. CDR3 length: 13 amino acids. Germline values: CDR1 KGHSH, CDR2 LQKENI. The chain's CDR3 is CASSRQGAEGYTF. The CDR3 nucleotides are TGTGCCAGCTCCCGACAGGGGGCGGAAGGCTACACCTTC. Drawing the rest from reference TRBV18 and TRBJ1-2, the complete variable domain is NAGVMQNPRHLVRRRGQEARLRCSPMKGHSHVYWYRQLPEEGLKFMVYLQKENIIDESGMPKERFSAEFPKEGPSILRIQQVVRGDSAAYFCASSRQGAEGYTFGSGTRLTVV.

This chain links TRBV5-4 with TRBJ2-5, with D perhaps given as TRBD1 or TRBD2 (6 bases each). Trimming pared 9 bases from V and 5 bases from J, leaving 17 bases between. The length of the CDR3 is 13 residues. The germline gives CDR1 SGHNT, CDR2 YYREEE (reference sequence). This chain's CDR3 is CATLWLGGETQYF. DNA for the CDR3: TGTGCCACCCTGTGGCTCGGGGGCGAGACCCAGTACTTC.

The chain uses TRBV4-2 and TRBJ2-3; 10 bases map to TRBD2. The germline V gene has CDR1 LGHNA and CDR2 YNFKEQ. Trimming at V came to 4 bases and at J to 2 bases, leaving 9 bases not matched to a gene. This CDR3 comprises 17 residues. The CDR3 is CASSLGSGGADTDTQYF. The DNA of the CDR3 is TGTGCCAGCAGCCTCGGGAGCGGGGGGGCAGACACAGATACGCAGTATTTT.

The V gene is TRBV2, the J gene TRBJ1-5; D possibly corresponds to TRBD1 (6 bases). Trimming took 2 bases from V and 3 from J, leaving 11 bases between them. The CDR3 has 15 residues. The germline CDR1 and CDR2 sequences are SNHLY and FYNNEI. CDR3 protein: CASSERQGYNQPQHF. The CDR3, as DNA: TGTGCCAGCAGTGAAAGGCAGGGGTACAATCAGCCCCAGCATTTT.

The J gene is TRBJ2-5, the V gene TRBV5-1; the D call may be TRBD1 or TRBD2 (5 bases each). Between the trimmed V and J ends, which lost 2 bases and 0 bases, there was a span of 11 bases. The CDR3 runs to 15 residues. Germline CDR1 is SGHRS and CDR2 is YFSETQ. Here the CDR3 DNA reads TGCGCCAGCAGCTTCTCGGGACGGAACCAAGAGACCCAGTACTTC. This sequence encodes CASSFSGRNQETQYF. Full variable domain (remainder filled in from reference TRBV5-1 and TRBJ2-5): KAGVTQTPRYLIKTRGQQVTLSCSPISGHRSVSWYQQTPGQGLQFLFEYFSETQRNKGNFPGRFSGRQFSNSRSEMNVSTLELGDSALYLCASSFSGRNQETQYFGPGTRLLVL.